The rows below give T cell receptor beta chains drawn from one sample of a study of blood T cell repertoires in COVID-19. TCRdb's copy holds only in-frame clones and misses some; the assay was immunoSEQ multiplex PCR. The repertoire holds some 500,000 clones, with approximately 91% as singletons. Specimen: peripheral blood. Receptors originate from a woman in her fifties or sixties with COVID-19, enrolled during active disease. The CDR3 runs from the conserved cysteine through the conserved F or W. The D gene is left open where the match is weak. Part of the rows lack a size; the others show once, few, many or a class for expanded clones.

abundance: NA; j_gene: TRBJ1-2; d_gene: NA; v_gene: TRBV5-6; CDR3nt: TGTGCCAGCAGCTTTTTGGAGGCCTATGGCTACACCTTC; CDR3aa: CASSFLEAYGYTF
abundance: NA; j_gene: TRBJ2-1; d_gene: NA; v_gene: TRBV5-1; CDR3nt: TGCGCCAGCAGCTTGGACAGGGCCTCAAGGAATGAGCAGTTCTTC; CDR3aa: CASSLDRASRNEQFF
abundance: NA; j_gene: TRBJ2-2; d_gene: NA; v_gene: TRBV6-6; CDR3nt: TGTGCCAGCAGTTACGGGCCGGGACTGAACACCGGGGAGCTGTTTTTT; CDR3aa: CASSYGPGLNTGELFF
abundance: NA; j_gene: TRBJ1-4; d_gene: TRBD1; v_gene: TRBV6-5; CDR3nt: TGTGCCAGCAGAATTCGACAGGGGAATGAAAAACTGTTTTTT; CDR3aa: CASRIRQGNEKLFF
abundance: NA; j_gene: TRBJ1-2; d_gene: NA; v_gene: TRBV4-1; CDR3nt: TGCGCCAGCAGCCAAGACGTTGGCGAATCGGTGAGGGGCTACACCTTC; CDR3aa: CASSQDVGESVRGYTF
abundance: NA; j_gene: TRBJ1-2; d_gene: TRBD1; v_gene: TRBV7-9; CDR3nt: TGTGCCAGCAGCTTGACAGGGGTTGGTGGCTACACCTTC; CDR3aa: CASSLTGVGGYTF
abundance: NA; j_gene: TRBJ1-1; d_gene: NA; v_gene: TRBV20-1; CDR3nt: TGCAGTGCTAGTGATTTCACGGCAGGGTGGACTGAAGCTTTCTTT; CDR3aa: CSASDFTAGWTEAFF
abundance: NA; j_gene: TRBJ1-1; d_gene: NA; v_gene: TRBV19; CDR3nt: TGTGCCAGTAGCATCTCGGGAGATATGAACACTGAAGCTTTCTTT; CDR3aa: CASSISGDMNTEAFF
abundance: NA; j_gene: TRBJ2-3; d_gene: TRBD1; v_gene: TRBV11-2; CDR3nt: TGTGCCAGCAGCTTTGGGACAGGGGTGAGCACAGATACGCAGTATTTT; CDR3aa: CASSFGTGVSTDTQYF
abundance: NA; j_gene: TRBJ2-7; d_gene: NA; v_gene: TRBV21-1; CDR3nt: TGTGCCAGCAGCAAAGCTCCCGGGACAGGGTATTCCCACGAGCAGTACTTC; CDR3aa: CASSKAPGTGYSHEQYF
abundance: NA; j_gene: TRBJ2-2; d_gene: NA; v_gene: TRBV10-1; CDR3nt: TGCGCCAGCAGTGAGACAGGTCCGACCGGGGAGCTGTTTTTT; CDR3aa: CASSETGPTGELFF
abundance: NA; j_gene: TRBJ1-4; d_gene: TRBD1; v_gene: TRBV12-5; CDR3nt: TGTGCTAGTGGACCCCCCGACAGGGCCGCAACTAATGAAAAACTGTTTTTT; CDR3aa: CASGPPDRAATNEKLFF
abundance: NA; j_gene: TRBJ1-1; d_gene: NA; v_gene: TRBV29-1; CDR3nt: TGCAGCGCCGCGAGGTTACTAATGAACACTGAAGCTTTCTTT; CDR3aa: CSAARLLMNTEAFF
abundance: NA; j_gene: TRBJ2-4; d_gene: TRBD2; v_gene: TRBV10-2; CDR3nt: TGCGCCACGCAGTGGACTAGCGGGGGGGCGAACATTCAGTACTTC; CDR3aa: CATQWTSGGANIQYF
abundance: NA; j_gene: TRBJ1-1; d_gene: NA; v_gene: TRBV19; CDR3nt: TGTGCCAGTAGTGCGGACATCATGAACACTGAAGCTTTCTTT; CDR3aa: CASSADIMNTEAFF
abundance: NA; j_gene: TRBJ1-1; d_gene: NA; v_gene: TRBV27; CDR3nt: TGTGCCAGCAGGCAGGGCTCCACTGAAGCTTTCTTT; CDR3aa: CASRQGSTEAFF
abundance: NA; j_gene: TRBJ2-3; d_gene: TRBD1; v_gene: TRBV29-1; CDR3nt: TGCAGCGTTCCCAGGGGGCGGGGAGATACGCAGTATTTT; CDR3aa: CSVPRGRGDTQYF
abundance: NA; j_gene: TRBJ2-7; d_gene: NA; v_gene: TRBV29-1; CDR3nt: TGCAGCGTTGCGGAGTACTACGAGCAGTACTTC; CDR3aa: CSVAEYYEQYF
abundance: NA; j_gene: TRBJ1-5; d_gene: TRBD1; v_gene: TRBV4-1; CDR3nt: TGCGCCAGCAGCCAAGATCGGGACAGCCTTTCAATGGGCAATCAGCCCCAGCATTTT; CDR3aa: CASSQDRDSLSMGNQPQHF
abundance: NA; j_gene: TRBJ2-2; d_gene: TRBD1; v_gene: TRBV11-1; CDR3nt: TGTGCCAGCAGCTATAACAGGGGAACCGGGGAGCTGTTTTTT; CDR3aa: CASSYNRGTGELFF
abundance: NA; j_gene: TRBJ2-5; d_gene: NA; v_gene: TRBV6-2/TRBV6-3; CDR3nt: TGTGCCAGCAGTCGAATGACTTTTACCCAAGAGACCCAGTACTTC; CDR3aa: CASSRMTFTQETQYF
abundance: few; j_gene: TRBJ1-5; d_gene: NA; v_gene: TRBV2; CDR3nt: TGTGCCAGCAGTGAGTGGGGGCCTAGCAATCAGCCCCAGCATTTT; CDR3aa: CASSEWGPSNQPQHF
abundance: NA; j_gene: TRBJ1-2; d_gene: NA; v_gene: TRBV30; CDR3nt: TGTGCCTGGAGTGCAAGGGGAAATGGCTACACCTTC; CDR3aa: CAWSARGNGYTF
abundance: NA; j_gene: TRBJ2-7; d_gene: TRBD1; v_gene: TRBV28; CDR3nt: TGTGCCAGCAGTGTGCCGGGACAGGCCTACGAGCAGTACTTC; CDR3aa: CASSVPGQAYEQYF
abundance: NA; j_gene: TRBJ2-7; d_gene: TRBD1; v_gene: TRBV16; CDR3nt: TGTGCCAGCAGCCAAGGACAGGCCTTGGCGCAGTACTTC; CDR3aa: CASSQGQALAQYF
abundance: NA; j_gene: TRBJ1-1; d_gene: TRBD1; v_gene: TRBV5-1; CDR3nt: TGCGCCAGCAGCTCCAATGTGGGACAGCCAAACGTGGGAGCTTTCTTT; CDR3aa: CASSSNVGQPNVGAFF
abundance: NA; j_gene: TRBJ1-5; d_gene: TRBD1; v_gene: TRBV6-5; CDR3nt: TGTGCCAGCGGACAGGGCTATCAGCCCCAGCATTTT; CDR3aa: CASGQGYQPQHF
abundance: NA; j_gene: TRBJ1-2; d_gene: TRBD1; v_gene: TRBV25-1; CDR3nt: TGTGCCAGCCGGGGACAGGGGGCGCGTGGCTACACCTTC; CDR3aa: CASRGQGARGYTF
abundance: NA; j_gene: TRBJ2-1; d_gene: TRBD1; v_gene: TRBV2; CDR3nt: TGTGCCAGCCCGACAGGGAATAGAACCTACAATGAGCAGTTCTTC; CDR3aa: CASPTGNRTYNEQFF
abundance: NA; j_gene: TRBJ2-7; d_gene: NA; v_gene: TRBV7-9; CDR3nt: TGTGCCAGCAGCCCCCTATTCACGGTCTACGAGCAGTACTTC; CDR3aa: CASSPLFTVYEQYF
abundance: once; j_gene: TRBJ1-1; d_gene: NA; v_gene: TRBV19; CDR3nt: TGTGCCAGTAGTATCGGGGGGCGGGCTGAAGCTTTCTTT; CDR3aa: CASSIGGRAEAFF